This T cell receptor beta chain was identified in a study of identical twins. Study outcomes and limitations: Where beta out-of-frame sequences were concerned, excess twin sharing was weaker.

The donor group consisted entirely of healthy Caucasians. Worth noting for this clonotype: Antigen: not known.

The CDR3 consists of 16 residues. Trimming cost V 6 bases and J 4 bases; bases outside gene matches: 11. The V gene's germline CDR1 is LNHDA and CDR2 SQIVND (reference sequence). TCRdb itself ran the 5' RACE reads through MiXCR, one entry per CDR3 protein. The sample includes some 250,000 distinct CDR3 sequences, approximately 5.9% of them seen just once. These same records also appear under a second study, on T cells expressing NK-cell markers. Per that paper: Sequencing covered eight donors, seven HCMV-seropositive and one seronegative.

This receptor was obtained from a woman in her late teens or twenties in good health. The chain couples TRBV19 to TRBJ2-1; TRBD2 matches 8 bases. Sequenced sample: CD8+ T cells sorted from blood. The CDR3 is CASSTIGLAVYNEQFF. The DNA of the CDR3 is TGTGCCAGTAGCACTATAGGACTAGCAGTATACAATGAGCAGTTCTTC.